The 9 T cell receptor beta chains below all came from one sample that was sequenced in a study of T-cell memory formation after mild COVID-19. One entry per CDR3 protein, called by TCRdb with MiXCR from the 5' RACE reads. The sample includes roughly 300,000 distinct CDR3 sequences, 15% to 20% of them seen just once. The sequencing sample was made of PBMCs or a T cell subset sorted from them (not recorded which). The receptors were sampled from a man aged 18 to 35 who had mild COVID-19 (a few samples of this study predate the infection). Cell type and time point are not known.

This clonotype showed up just once. The V gene is TRBV6-9, the J gene TRBJ2-7; 9 bases are a match to TRBD1. The CDR3 spans 17 residues. Germline CDR1 reads MNHGY; CDR2 reads SVAAGI. Trimming removed 0 bases from V and 3 bases from J; junction bases left unmatched: 9. Here the CDR3 DNA reads TGTGCCAGCAGTTATTCAAATCGGGACAGGGAGGACTACGAGCAGTACTTC. This codes for CASSYSNRDREDYEQYF.

This clonotype came up once. The V gene is TRBV6-1, the J gene TRBJ1-1, with D unclear. The CDR3 sequence is 14 residues long. V dropped 2 bases and J dropped 2 bases, with 9 bases sitting between them. Germline values: CDR1 MNHNS, CDR2 SASEGT. CDR3 DNA sequence: TGTGCCAGCAGTGAATATGGGTCTAACACTGAAGCTTTCTTT. Residues: CASSEYGSNTEAFF.

CDR3 loop: CASSQDSRGSGYTF. CDR3 DNA: TGCGCCAGCAGCCAAGATAGCAGGGGGAGCGGCTACACCTTC. V usage is TRBV4-3 and J usage is TRBJ1-2; 7 positions match TRBD1. Germline V gene data show CDR1 as LGHNA and CDR2 as YSLEER. This CDR3 has 14 amino acids. Germline trimming cut 0 bases from V and 8 bases from J; bases unmatched to any gene: 6.

The chain has TRBV6-6 and TRBJ1-5, with D unresolved. The CDR3 has 16 amino acids. Trimming removed 7 bases at V and 0 bases at J, with 16 bases between. The germline CDR1 and CDR2 sequences are MNHNY and SVGAGI (reference sequence). The CDR3 coding sequence is TGTGCCAGCACGTCAATTATTGAGAGTAGCAATCAGCCCCAGCATTTT. Amino acid sequence: CASTSIIESSNQPQHF.

The chain links TRBV13 to TRBJ2-5, with D unresolved. This CDR3 comprises 15 residues. The V end lost 0 bases, the J end lost 4 bases, and 12 bases lay between the germline ends. Germline V CDR1 and CDR2: PRHDT, FYEKMQ (reference sequence). In nucleotides, the CDR3 is TGTGCCAGCAGCTTAGGGGACCAAGGTGGAGAGACCCAGTACTTC. Translated, it gives CASSLGDQGGETQYF.

This chain links TRBV6-5 with TRBJ1-2, with TRBD1 as a possible D gene (5 bases). V dropped 6 bases and J dropped 2 bases, with 7 bases sitting between them. CDR1 is MNHEY, CDR2 SVGAGI, per germline. This CDR3 region has 12 residues. CDR3 loop: CASRQGNYGYTF. CDR3 sequence (DNA): TGTGCCAGCAGGCAGGGCAACTATGGCTACACCTTC.

To note about this clonotype: At one boundary the junction diverges from the germline segment, which might be a read error. The chain employs TRBV10-3 and TRBJ2-1; the D is unclear. The CDR3 consists of 12 residues. Germline CDR1 reads ENHRY; CDR2 reads SYGVKD. CDR3 residues: CAISESYNEQFF. In DNA form, the CDR3 reads TGTGCCATCAGTGAGTCGTACAACGAGCAGTTCTTC.

This clonotype was observed a handful of times. V and J are TRBV6-1 and TRBJ2-2; TRBD1 or TRBD2 may be the D gene (5 bases each). This CDR3 has 15 amino acids. Germline values: CDR1 MNHNS, CDR2 SASEGT. The V gene lost 7 bases and the J gene lost 0 bases, with 12 bases spanning the gap. CDR3 sequence: CASTRDRPNTGELFF. CDR3 coding DNA: TGTGCCAGCACTCGGGACCGACCGAACACCGGGGAGCTGTTTTTT.

The chain has TRBV5-4 and TRBJ2-3; D gene uncertain. The CDR3 extends over 15 amino acids. V lost 0 bases, J lost 1 base, and 9 bases lay in between. Germline lookup yields CDR1 SGHNT and CDR2 YYREEE (reference sequence). Written as DNA, the CDR3 is TGTGCCAGCAGCTTGGACAGTAAACGCACAGATACGCAGTATTTT. It yields the protein CASSLDSKRTDTQYF.